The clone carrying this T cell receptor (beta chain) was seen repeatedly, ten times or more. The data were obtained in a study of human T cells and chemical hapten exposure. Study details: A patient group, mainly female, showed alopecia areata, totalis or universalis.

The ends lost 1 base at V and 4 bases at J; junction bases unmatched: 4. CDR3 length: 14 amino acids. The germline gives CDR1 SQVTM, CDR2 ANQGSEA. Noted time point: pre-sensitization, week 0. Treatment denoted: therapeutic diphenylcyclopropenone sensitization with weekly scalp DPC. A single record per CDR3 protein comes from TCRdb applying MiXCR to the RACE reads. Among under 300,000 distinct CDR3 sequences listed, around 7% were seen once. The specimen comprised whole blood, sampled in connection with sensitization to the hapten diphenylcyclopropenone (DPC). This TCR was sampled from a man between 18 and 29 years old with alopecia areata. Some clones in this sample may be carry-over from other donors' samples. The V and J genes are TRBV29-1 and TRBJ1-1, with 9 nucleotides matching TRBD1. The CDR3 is CSVEASQGATEAFF. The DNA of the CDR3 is TGCAGCGTTGAAGCTTCACAGGGGGCCACTGAAGCTTTCTTT. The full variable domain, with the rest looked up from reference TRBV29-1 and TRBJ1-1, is SAVISQKPSRDICQRGTSLTIQCQVDSQVTMMFWYRQQPGQSLTLIATANQGSEATYESGFVIDKFPISRPNLTFSTLTVSNMSPEDSSIYLCSVEASQGATEAFFGQGTRLTVV.